This T cell receptor (beta chain) was captured by sequencing in a study of blood T cell repertoires in COVID-19. Across the study: Specimens from acute and convalescent COVID-19 originated in the United States, Italy and Spain. Sources were T cells, B-cell-depleted T cells, or PBMCs; the material itself was cDNA or gDNA.

As handled by the study authors: Cell counts per sample came from amplifying reference gene primers. Libraries were prepared by immunoSEQ multiplex PCR; TCRdb keeps only in-frame clonotypes and omits some of them. The DNA gave D and trimming, while V, J and clone size come from that table. The sample includes about 130,000 clones, roughly 85% of them seen just once. The CDR3 is made up of 16 amino acids. V lost 5 bases, J lost 0 bases, and 8 bases stayed unmatched. Looked up from germline, CDR1 is MNHNY and CDR2 is SVGAGI (reference sequence). Material: peripheral blood. This sequence originates from a human donor in a cohort sampled during active COVID-19. This chain links TRBV6-6 with TRBJ1-1; 8 bases match TRBD1. The CDR3 nucleotides read TGTGCCAGCAGTCCCCGGGGACAGGTTCTGAACACTGAAGCTTTCTTT. Translating it yields CASSPRGQVLNTEAFF.